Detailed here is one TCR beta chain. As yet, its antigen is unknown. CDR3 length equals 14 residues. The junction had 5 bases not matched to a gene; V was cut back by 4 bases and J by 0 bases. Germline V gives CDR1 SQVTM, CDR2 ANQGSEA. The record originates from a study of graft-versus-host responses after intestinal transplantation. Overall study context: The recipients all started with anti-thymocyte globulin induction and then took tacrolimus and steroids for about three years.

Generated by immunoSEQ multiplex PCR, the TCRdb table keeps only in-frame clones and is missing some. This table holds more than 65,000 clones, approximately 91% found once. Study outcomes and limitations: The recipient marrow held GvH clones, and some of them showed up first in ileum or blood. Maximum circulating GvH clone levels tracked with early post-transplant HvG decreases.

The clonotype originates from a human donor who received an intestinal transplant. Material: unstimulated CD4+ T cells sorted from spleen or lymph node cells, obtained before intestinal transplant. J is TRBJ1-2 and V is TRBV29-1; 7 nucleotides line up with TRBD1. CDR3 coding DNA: TGCAGCGTTGGACAGGGTTTAGCTAACTATGGCTACACCTTC. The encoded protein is CSVGQGLANYGYTF.